The clone carrying this TCR beta chain is classed as medium-sized. The antigen is not known. With the Oncomine TCR Beta short-read assay, DNA from cultured CD4+ T cells was sequenced. TCRdb redid the calling of the PCR reads with MiXCR, one entry per CDR3 protein. The sample holds 20,000 to 30,000 distinct CDR3 sequences, under 55% seen once. Germline V gene data show CDR1 as MNHNS and CDR2 as SASEGT. V was clipped by 7 bases and J by 5 bases, with 15 bases between them. The CDR3 covers 14 residues. Stated treatment: roughly 11-day PBMC culture with coronavirus spike peptide pools or control peptides (ViraFEST assay). Roughly 2.2 million PBMCs went into each well for culture with 8.5 to 10 IU/ml IL-2 and 10 ug/ml peptide pools. The data derive from a study of vaccination and CD4 T cells after COVID-19. As for the study in general: Investigators stimulated cells with overlapping spike peptides drawn from SARS-CoV-2, HCoV-NL63, HCoV-OC43 and HCoV-229E. Study-wide findings and caveats: Spike mono-reactivity was found in 304 of 307 vaccine-specific clones from convalescent patients.

Input material: CD4+ T cells from blood, cultured in vitro. The chain uses TRBV6-1 and TRBJ2-1, with D possibly being TRBD2 (6 bases). The sequence derives from a human donor who had recovered from COVID-19. The CDR3 reads CASKGLRTNNEQFF. CDR3 in DNA: TGTGCCAGCAAAGGACTACGAACGAACAATGAGCAGTTCTTC.